This T cell receptor (beta chain) is from a study of blood T cell repertoires in COVID-19. About the study: The study drew acute and convalescent COVID-19 samples from the United States, Italy and Spain. From T cells, B-cell-depleted T cells, or PBMCs came the material, which was cDNA or gDNA.

The CDR3 length is 16 residues. The trim removed 5 bases at V and 1 base at J, leaving 7 bases unmatched. The germline V gene has CDR1 ENHRY and CDR2 SYGVKD. As originally analysed: The assay estimated nucleated cells by amplifying reference gene primers. Clones were sequenced by immunoSEQ multiplex PCR, and TCRdb holds only the in-frame ones, with some missing. V and J calls and clone size come straight from that table; D and trimming were deduced from the DNA. The sample shows 120,000 or so clones, around 80% of them seen only once. This clone was detected a few times. This chain links TRBV10-3 with TRBJ2-2; the match to TRBD1 covers 7 bases. Material: peripheral blood. This TCR was sampled from a man aged 65 to 79 with acute or convalescent COVID-19. CDR3 DNA: TGTGCCATCAGTATTGACAGGGTGGTGAACACCGGGGAGCTGTTTTTT. It yields the protein CAISIDRVVNTGELFF.